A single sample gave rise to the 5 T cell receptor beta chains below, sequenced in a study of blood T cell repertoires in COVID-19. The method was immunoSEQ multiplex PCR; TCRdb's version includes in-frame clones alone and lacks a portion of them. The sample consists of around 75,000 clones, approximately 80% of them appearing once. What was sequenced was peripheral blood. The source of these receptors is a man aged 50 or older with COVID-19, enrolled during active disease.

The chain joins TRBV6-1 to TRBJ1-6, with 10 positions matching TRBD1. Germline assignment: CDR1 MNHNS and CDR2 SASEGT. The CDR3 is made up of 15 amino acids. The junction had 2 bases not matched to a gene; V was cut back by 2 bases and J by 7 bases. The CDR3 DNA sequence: TGTGCCAGCAGTGAACCGGGACAGGGGAATTCACCCCTCCACTTT. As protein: CASSEPGQGNSPLHF.

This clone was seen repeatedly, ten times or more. The CDR3 DNA sequence: TGTGCCACCAGCGCAGGGGACGGCCCTTACGAGCAGTACTTC. Its protein product is CATSAGDGPYEQYF. The chain combines TRBV15 with TRBJ2-7; D is possibly TRBD1 (6 bases). Germline values: CDR1 LNHNV, CDR2 YYDKDF (reference sequence). V was trimmed by 5 bases and J by 4 bases, leaving 15 bases between them. This CDR3 comprises 14 residues. Together with reference TRBV15 and TRBJ2-7, the CDR3 gives the full variable domain: DAMVIQNPRYQVTQFGKPVTLSCSQTLNHNVMYWYQQKSSQAPKLLFHYYDKDFNNEADTPDNFQSRRPNTSFCFLDIRSPGLGDTAMYLCATSAGDGPYEQYFGPGTRLTVT.

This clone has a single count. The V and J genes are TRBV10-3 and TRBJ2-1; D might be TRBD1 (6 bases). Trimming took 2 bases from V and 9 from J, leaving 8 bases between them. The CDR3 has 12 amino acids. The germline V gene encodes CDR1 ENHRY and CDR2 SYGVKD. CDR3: CAISETGFEQFF. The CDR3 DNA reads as TGTGCCATCAGTGAGACAGGGTTTGAGCAGTTCTTC.

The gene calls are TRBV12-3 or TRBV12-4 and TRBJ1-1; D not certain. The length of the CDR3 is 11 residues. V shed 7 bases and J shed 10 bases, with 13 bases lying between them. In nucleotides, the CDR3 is TGTGCCAGCAACCCGGGGTCCGGAGCTTTCTTT. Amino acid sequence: CASNPGSGAFF.

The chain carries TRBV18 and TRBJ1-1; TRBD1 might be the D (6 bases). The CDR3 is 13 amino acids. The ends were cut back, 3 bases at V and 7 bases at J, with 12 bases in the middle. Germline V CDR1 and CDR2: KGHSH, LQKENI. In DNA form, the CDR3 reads TGTGCCAGCTCACCTACAGGGCTAGGTGAAGCTTTCTTT. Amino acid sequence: CASSPTGLGEAFF. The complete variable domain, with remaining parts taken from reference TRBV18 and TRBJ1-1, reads NAGVMQNPRHLVRRRGQEARLRCSPMKGHSHVYWYRQLPEEGLKFMVYLQKENIIDESGMPKERFSAEFPKEGPSILRIQQVVRGDSAAYFCASSPTGLGEAFFGQGTRLTVV.